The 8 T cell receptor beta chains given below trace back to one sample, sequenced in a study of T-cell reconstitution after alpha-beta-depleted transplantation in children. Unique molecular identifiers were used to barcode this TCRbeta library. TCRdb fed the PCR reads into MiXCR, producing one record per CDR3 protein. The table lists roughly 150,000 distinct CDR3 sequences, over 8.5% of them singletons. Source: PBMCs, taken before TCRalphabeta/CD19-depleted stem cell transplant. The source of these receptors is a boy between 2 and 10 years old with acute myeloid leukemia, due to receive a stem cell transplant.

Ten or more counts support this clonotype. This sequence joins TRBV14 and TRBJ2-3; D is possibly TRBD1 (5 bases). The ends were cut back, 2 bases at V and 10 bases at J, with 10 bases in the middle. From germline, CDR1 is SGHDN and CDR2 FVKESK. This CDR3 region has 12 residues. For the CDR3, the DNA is TGTGCCAGCAGCCAAACAGGTACGCCGCAGTATTTT. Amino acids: CASSQTGTPQYF.

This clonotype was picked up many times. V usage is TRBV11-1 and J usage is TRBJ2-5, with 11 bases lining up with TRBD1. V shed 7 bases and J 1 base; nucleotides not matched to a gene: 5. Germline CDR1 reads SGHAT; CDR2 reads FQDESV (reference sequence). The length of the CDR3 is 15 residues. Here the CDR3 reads CASNRTGGPQETQYF. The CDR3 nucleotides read TGTGCCAGCAATCGGACAGGGGGCCCCCAAGAGACCCAGTACTTC.

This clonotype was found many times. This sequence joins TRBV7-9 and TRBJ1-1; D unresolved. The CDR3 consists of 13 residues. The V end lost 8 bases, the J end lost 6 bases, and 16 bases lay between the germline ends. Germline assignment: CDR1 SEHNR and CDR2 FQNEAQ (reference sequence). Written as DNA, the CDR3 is TGTGCCAGCGAAGTCGGAAGGGCCCCTGAAGCTTTCTTT. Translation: CASEVGRAPEAFF. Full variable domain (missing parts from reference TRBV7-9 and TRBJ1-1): DTGVSQNPRHKITKRGQNVTFRCDPISEHNRLYWYRQTLGQGPEFLTYFQNEAQLEKSRLLSDRFSAERPKGSFSTLEIQRTEQGDSAMYLCASEVGRAPEAFFGQGTRLTVV.

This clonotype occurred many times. The chain's CDR3 is CAISQLAVNTGELFF. CDR3 sequence (DNA): TGTGCCATCTCTCAACTAGCGGTGAACACCGGGGAGCTGTTTTTT. The chain employs TRBV10-3 and TRBJ2-2, with 8 positions matching TRBD2. Germline CDR1 is ENHRY and CDR2 is SYGVKD. The V and J ends lost 8 bases and 1 base, in that order; junction bases with no gene match: 6. The CDR3 covers 15 residues.

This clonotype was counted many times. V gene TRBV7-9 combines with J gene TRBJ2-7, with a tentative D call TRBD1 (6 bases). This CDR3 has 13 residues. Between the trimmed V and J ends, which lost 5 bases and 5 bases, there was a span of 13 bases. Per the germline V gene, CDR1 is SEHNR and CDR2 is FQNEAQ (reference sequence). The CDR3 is CASSALWGHEQYV. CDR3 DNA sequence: TGTGCCAGCAGCGCACTGTGGGGGCACGAGCAGTACGTC.

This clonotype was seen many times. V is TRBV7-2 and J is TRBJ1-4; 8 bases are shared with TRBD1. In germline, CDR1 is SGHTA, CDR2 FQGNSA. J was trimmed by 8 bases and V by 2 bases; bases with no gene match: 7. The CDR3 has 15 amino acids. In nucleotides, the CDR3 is TGTGCCAGCAGCTTACTCCAGGGGGCTGGAGAAAAACTGTTTTTT. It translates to CASSLLQGAGEKLFF.

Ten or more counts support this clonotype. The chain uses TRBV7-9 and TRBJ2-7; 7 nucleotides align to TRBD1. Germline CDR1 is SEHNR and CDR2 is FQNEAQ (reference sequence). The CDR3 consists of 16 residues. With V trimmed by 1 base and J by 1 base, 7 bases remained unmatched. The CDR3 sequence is CASSLGSWDSSYEQYF. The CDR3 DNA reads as TGTGCCAGCAGCTTAGGTAGCTGGGACAGTTCCTACGAGCAGTACTTC.

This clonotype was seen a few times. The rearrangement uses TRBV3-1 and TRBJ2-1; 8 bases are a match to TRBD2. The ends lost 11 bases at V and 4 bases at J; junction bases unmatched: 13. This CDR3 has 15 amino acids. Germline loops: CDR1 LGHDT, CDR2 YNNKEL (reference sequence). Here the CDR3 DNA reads TGTGCCTCCTGCCATGGGGGCGGGGGGTACAATGAGCAGTTCTTC. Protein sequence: CASCHGGGGYNEQFF.